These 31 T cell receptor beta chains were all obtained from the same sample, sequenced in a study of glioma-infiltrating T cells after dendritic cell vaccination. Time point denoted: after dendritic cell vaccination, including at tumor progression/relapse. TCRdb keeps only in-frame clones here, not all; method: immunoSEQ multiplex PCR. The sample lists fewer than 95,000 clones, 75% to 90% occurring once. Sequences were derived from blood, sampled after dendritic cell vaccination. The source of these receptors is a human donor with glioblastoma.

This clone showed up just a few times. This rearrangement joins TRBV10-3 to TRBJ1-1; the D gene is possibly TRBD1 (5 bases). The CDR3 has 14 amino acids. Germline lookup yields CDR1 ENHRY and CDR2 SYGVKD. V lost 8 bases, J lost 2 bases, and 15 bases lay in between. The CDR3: CAIGADKENTEAFF. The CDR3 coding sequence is TGTGCCATCGGGGCAGATAAGGAAAACACTGAAGCTTTCTTT.

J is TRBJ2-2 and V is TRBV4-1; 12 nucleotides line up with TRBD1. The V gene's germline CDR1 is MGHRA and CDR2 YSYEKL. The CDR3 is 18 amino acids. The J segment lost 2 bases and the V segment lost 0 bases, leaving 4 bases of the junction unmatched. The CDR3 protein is CASSQDLGQGANTGELFF. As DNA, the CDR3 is TGCGCCAGCAGCCAAGATCTGGGACAGGGGGCAAACACCGGGGAGCTGTTTTTT.

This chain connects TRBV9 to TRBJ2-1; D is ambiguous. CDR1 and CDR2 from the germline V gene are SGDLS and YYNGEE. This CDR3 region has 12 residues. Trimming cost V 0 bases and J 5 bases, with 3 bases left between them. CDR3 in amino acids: CASSVADNEQFF. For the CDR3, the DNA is TGTGCCAGCAGCGTAGCCGACAATGAGCAGTTCTTC.

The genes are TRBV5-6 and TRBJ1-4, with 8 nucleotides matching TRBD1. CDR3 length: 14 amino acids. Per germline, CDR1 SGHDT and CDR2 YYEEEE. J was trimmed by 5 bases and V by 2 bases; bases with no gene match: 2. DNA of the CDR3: TGTGCCAGCAGCTTAGGGGACAGGAATGAAAAACTGTTTTTT. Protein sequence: CASSLGDRNEKLFF.

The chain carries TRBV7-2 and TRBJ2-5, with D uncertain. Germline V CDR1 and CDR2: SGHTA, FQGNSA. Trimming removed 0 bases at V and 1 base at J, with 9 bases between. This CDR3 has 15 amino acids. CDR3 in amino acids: CASSLARFRQETQYF. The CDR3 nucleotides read TGTGCCAGCAGCTTAGCGCGTTTCCGCCAAGAGACCCAGTACTTC.

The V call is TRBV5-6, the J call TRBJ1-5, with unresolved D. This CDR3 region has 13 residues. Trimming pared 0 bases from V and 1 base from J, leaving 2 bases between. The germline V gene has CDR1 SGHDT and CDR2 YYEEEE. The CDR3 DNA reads TGTGCCAGCAGCTTGGCAAGCAATCAGCCCCAGCATTTT. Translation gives CASSLASNQPQHF. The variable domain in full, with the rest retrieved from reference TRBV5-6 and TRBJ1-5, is DAGVTQSPTHLIKTRGQQVTLRCSPKSGHDTVSWYQQALGQGPQFIFQYYEEEERQRGNFPDRFSGHQFPNYSSELNVNALLLGDSALYLCASSLASNQPQHFGDGTRLSIL.

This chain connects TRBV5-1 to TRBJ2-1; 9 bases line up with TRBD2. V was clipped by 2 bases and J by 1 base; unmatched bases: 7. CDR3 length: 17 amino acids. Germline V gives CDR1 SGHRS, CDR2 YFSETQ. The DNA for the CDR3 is TGCGCCAGCAGCTTCAGCGGGGGGCCCCCTTCCTACAATGAGCAGTTCTTC. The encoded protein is CASSFSGGPPSYNEQFF.

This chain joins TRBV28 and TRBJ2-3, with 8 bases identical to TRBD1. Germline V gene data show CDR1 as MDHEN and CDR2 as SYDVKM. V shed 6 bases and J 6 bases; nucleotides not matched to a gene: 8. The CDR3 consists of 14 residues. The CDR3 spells CASRATGDGDTQYF. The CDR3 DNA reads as TGTGCCAGCAGAGCGACAGGGGATGGGGATACGCAGTATTTT.

CDR3 coding DNA: TGCGCCAGCAGCCAAGATGGAGCAGGAGGGAACACTGAAGCTTTCTTT. Translated: CASSQDGAGGNTEAFF. The J gene is TRBJ1-1, the V gene TRBV4-3; D uncertain. Trimming removed 0 bases from V and 1 base from J, with 12 bases in between. The CDR3 covers 16 residues. Germline V gives CDR1 LGHNA, CDR2 YSLEER.

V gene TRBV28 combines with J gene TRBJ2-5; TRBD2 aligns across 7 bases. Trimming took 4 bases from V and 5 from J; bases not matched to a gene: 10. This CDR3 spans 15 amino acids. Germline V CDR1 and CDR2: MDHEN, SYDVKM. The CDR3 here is CASSSGGGVGETQYF. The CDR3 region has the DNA TGTGCCAGCAGTTCCGGCGGGGGAGTTGGCGAGACCCAGTACTTC.

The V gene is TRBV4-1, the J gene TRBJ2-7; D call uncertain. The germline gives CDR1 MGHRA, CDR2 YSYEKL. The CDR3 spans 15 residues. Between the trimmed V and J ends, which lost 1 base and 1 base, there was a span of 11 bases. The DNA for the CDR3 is TGCGCCAGCAGCCAAGTCCTGACGGGTTCCTACGAGCAGTACTTC. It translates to CASSQVLTGSYEQYF.

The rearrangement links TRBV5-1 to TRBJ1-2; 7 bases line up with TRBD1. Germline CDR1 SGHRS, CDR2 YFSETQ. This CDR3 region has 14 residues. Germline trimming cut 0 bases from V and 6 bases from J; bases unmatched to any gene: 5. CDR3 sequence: CASSLGQGLDGYTF. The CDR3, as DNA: TGCGCCAGCAGCTTGGGACAGGGATTAGATGGCTACACCTTC. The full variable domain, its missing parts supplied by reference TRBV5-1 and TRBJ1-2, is KAGVTQTPRYLIKTRGQQVTLSCSPISGHRSVSWYQQTPGQGLQFLFEYFSETQRNKGNFPGRFSGRQFSNSRSEMNVSTLELGDSALYLCASSLGQGLDGYTFGSGTRLTVV.

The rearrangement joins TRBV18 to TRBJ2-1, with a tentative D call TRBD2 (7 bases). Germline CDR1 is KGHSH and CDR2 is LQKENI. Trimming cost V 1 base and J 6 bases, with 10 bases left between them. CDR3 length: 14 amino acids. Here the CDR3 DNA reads TGTGCCAGCTCACCACAGGGGGGGTTCAATGAGCAGTTCTTC. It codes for CASSPQGGFNEQFF.

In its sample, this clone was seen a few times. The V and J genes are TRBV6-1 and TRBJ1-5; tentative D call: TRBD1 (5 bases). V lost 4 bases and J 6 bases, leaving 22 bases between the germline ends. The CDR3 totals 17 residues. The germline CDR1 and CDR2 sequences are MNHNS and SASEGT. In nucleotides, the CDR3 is TGTGCCAGCAGTGCGCAAGCCAGGGTGGGGTTGGGTCAGCCCCAGCATTTT. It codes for CASSAQARVGLGQPQHF.

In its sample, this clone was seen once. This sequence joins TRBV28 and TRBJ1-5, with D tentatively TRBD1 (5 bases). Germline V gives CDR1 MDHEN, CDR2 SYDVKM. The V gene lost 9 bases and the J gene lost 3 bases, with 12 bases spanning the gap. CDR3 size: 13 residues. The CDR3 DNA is TGTGCCAGTTGTACAGGCGCCAATCAGCCCCAGCATTTT. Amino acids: CASCTGANQPQHF.

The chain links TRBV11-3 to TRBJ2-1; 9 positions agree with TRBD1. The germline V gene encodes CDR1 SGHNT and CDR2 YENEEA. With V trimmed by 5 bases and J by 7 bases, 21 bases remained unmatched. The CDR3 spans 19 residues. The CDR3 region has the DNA TGTGCCAGCAGCCCCTACTCGGGACAGGGAGGATCTACGGGGAATGAGCAGTTCTTC. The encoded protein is CASSPYSGQGGSTGNEQFF.

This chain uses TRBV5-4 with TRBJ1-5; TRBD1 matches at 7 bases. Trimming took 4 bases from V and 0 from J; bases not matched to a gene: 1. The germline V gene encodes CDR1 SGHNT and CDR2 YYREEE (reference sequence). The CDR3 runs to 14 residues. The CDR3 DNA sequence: TGTGCCAGCAGCGAGGGGGCTAGCAATCAGCCCCAGCATTTT. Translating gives CASSEGASNQPQHF.

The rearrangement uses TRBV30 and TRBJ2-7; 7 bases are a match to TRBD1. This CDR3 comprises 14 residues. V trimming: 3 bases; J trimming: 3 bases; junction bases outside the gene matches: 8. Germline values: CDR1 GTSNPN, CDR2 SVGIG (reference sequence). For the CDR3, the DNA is TGTGCCTGGAGCCCACAGGGGTTGGGCTACGAGCAGTACTTC. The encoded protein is CAWSPQGLGYEQYF. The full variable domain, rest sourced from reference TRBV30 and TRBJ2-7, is SQTIHQWPATLVQPVGSPLSLECTVEGTSNPNLYWYRQAAGRGLQLLFYSVGIGQISSEVPQNLSASRPQDRQFILSSKKLLLSDSGFYLCAWSPQGLGYEQYFGPGTRLTVT.

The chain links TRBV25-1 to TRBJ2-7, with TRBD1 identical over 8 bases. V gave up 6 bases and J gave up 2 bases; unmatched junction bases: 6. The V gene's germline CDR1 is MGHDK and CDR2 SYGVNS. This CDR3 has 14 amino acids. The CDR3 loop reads CASRPDRGPYEQYF. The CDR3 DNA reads TGTGCCAGCAGGCCTGACAGGGGCCCCTACGAGCAGTACTTC.

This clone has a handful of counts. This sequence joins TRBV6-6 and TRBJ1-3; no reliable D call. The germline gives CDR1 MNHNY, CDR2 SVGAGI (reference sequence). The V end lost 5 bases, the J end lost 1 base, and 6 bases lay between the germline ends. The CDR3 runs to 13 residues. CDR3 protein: CASSERSGNTIYF. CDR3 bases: TGTGCCAGCAGTGAGCGGTCTGGAAACACCATATATTTT.

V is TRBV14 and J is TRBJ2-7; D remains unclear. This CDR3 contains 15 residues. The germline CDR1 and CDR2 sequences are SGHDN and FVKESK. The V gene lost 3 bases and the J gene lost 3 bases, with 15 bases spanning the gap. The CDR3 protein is CASSQWALTDYEQYF. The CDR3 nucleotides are TGTGCCAGCAGCCAGTGGGCTTTAACGGACTACGAGCAGTACTTC.

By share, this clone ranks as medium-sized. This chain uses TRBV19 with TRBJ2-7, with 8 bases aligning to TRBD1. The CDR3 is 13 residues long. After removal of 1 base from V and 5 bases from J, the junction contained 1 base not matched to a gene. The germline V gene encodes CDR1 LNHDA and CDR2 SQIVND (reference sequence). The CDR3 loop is CASSIGDRHEQYF. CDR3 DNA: TGTGCCAGTAGTATAGGGGACAGGCACGAGCAGTACTTC. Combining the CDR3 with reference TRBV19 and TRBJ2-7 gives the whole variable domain DGGITQSPKYLFRKEGQNVTLSCEQNLNHDAMYWYRQDPGQGLRLIYYSQIVNDFQKGDIAEGYSVSREKKESFPLTVTSAQKNPTAFYLCASSIGDRHEQYFGPGTRLTVT.

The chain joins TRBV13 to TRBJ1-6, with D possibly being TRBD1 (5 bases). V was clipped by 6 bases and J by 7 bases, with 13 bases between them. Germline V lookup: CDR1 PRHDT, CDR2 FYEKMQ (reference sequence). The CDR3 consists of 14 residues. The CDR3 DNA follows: TGTGCCAGCAGTAGGGGCGCGGAGAATTCACCCCTCCACTTT. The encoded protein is CASSRGAENSPLHF.

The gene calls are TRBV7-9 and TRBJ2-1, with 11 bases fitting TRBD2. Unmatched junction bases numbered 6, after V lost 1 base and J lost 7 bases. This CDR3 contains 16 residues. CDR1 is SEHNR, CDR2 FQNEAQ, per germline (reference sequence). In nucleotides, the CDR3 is TGTGCCAGCAGCTTAGGATGGTTAGCGGGAGGGAATGAGCAGTTCTTC. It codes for CASSLGWLAGGNEQFF.

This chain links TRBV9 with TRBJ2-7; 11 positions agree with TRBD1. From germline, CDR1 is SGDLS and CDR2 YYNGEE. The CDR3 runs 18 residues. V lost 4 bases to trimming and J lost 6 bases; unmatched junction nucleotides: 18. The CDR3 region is CASSSPLLGQGGWGEQYF. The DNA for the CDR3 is TGTGCCAGCAGCTCCCCCCTCCTGGGACAGGGGGGTTGGGGCGAGCAGTACTTC.

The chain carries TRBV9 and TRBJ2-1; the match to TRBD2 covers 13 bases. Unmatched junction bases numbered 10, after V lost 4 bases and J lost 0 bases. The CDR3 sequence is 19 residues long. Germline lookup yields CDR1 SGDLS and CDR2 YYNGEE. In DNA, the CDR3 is TGTGCCAGCAGCACGCGGACTAGCGGGAGAGCACACTCCTACAATGAGCAGTTCTTC. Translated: CASSTRTSGRAHSYNEQFF.

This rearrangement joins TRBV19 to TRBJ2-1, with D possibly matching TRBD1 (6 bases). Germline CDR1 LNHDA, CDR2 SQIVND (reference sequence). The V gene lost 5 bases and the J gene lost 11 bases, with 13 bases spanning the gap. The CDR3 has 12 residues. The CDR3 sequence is CASSALQGQQFF. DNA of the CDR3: TGTGCCAGTAGTGCGTTACAGGGCCAGCAGTTCTTC.

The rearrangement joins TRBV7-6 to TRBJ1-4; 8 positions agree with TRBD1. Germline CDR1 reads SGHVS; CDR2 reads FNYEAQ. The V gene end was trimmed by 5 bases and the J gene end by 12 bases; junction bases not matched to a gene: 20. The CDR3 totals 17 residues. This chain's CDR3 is CASSPRVGQGYVGELFF. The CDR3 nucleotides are TGTGCCAGCAGCCCCCGTGTTGGACAGGGCTATGTTGGGGAACTGTTTTTT. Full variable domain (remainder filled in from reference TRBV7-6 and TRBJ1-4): GAGVSQSPRYKVTKRGQDVALRCDPISGHVSLYWYRQALGQGPEFLTYFNYEAQQDKSGLPNDRFSAERPEGSISTLTIQRTEQRDSAMYRCASSPRVGQGYVGELFFGSGTQLSVL.

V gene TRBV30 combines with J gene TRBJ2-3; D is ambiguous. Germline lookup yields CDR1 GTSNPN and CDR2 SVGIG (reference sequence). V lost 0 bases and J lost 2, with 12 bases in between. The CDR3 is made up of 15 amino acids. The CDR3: CAWSVMAVPTDTQYF. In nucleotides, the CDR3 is TGTGCCTGGAGTGTAATGGCCGTCCCCACAGATACGCAGTATTTT.

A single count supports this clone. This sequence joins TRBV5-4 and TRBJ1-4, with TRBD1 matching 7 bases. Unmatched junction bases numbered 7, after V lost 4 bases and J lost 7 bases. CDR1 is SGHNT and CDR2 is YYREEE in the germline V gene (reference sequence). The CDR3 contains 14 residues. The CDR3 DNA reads TGTGCCAGCAGCCTTGGGACAGCGGCTGAAAAACTGTTTTTT. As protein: CASSLGTAAEKLFF. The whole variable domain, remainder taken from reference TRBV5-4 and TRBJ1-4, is ETGVTQSPTHLIKTRGQQVTLRCSSQSGHNTVSWYQQALGQGPQFIFQYYREEENGRGNFPPRFSGLQFPNYSSELNVNALELDDSALYLCASSLGTAAEKLFFGSGTQLSVL.

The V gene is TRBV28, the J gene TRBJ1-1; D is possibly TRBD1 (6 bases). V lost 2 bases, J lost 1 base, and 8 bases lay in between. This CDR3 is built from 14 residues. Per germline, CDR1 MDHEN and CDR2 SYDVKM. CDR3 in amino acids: CASSLRQENTEAFF. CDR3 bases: TGTGCCAGCAGTTTACGACAGGAGAACACTGAAGCTTTCTTT.